This is a list of T cell receptor beta chains from one sample in a study of OX40 agonist ivuxolimab in advanced cancers. Generated by immunoSEQ multiplex PCR, the TCRdb table keeps only in-frame clones and is missing some. The sample includes 66,000 or so clones, 92% seen only once; the top ten take around 20%. The sample in question was CD4+ or CD8+ T cells sorted from blood, obtained in a trial of the OX40 agonist ivuxolimab. The origin of the receptors is an adult with an advanced solid tumor such as melanoma, head and neck, liver or kidney cancer. Each CDR3 is given without its conserved first and last residue. The order of the fields is CDR3 protein, V gene, D gene, J gene. A D gene is named only where the DNA matches it firmly.

CDR3aa: ACKTGKSGYT; v_gene: TRBV30; d_gene: TRBD1; j_gene: TRBJ1-2
CDR3aa: AWTLSGAGAPIGNEKLF; v_gene: TRBV30; d_gene: NA; j_gene: TRBJ1-4
CDR3aa: SANVGGELF; v_gene: TRBV20-1; d_gene: NA; j_gene: TRBJ2-2
CDR3aa: AWSQGGGAF; v_gene: TRBV30; d_gene: NA; j_gene: TRBJ1-1
CDR3aa: ASSRIGRAAGELF; v_gene: TRBV5-1; d_gene: NA; j_gene: TRBJ2-2
CDR3aa: ASSIGSNTEAF; v_gene: TRBV19; d_gene: NA; j_gene: TRBJ1-1
CDR3aa: ASSESEGNQPQH; v_gene: TRBV25-1; d_gene: NA; j_gene: TRBJ1-5
CDR3aa: ASSQVGLGINNEQF; v_gene: TRBV4-3; d_gene: TRBD2; j_gene: TRBJ2-1
CDR3aa: ASSVEGQGADTIY; v_gene: TRBV9; d_gene: TRBD1; j_gene: TRBJ1-3
CDR3aa: SVRTDYNEQF; v_gene: TRBV29-1; d_gene: NA; j_gene: TRBJ2-1
CDR3aa: ASSVSQDRGTPGPSPLH; v_gene: TRBV10-1; d_gene: TRBD1; j_gene: TRBJ1-6
CDR3aa: ASSIAQGPFGVYKLF; v_gene: TRBV19; d_gene: NA; j_gene: TRBJ2-2
CDR3aa: ASSYAPYNEQF; v_gene: TRBV6-6; d_gene: NA; j_gene: TRBJ2-1
CDR3aa: ASSPGHLYEQY; v_gene: TRBV19; d_gene: NA; j_gene: TRBJ2-7
CDR3aa: ASSYSTGEIVDTQY; v_gene: TRBV6-5; d_gene: TRBD1; j_gene: TRBJ2-3
CDR3aa: ASSQVSLAGGPGGELF; v_gene: TRBV4-2; d_gene: TRBD2; j_gene: TRBJ2-2
CDR3aa: ASSLGAGGNQPQH; v_gene: TRBV11-2; d_gene: NA; j_gene: TRBJ1-5
CDR3aa: ASSQGTEIGKLF; v_gene: TRBV4-1; d_gene: TRBD1; j_gene: TRBJ1-4
CDR3aa: ASSPTGGQGTDTQY; v_gene: TRBV28; d_gene: NA; j_gene: TRBJ2-3
CDR3aa: ASSLRQLQGVDGYT; v_gene: TRBV4-1; d_gene: TRBD1; j_gene: TRBJ1-2
CDR3aa: ASSLRGWDRGVIKSQH; v_gene: TRBV28; d_gene: TRBD1; j_gene: TRBJ1-5
CDR3aa: AISEWTANEQF; v_gene: TRBV10-3; d_gene: NA; j_gene: TRBJ2-1
CDR3aa: ASSPMKGGATDTQY; v_gene: TRBV7-8; d_gene: NA; j_gene: TRBJ2-3
CDR3aa: ASSLDHTDTQY; v_gene: TRBV7-3; d_gene: NA; j_gene: TRBJ2-3
CDR3aa: ATSLQGGGELF; v_gene: TRBV15; d_gene: NA; j_gene: TRBJ2-2
CDR3aa: ASAYRGRETQY; v_gene: TRBV7-6; d_gene: TRBD1; j_gene: TRBJ2-5
CDR3aa: ASSQDSPASGDEQF; v_gene: TRBV4-2; d_gene: TRBD2; j_gene: TRBJ2-1
CDR3aa: ASSQSSGTEAF; v_gene: TRBV23-1; d_gene: NA; j_gene: TRBJ1-1
CDR3aa: ASSQEGEVGGQPQH; v_gene: TRBV4-2; d_gene: NA; j_gene: TRBJ1-5
CDR3aa: ASSLTAHEQY; v_gene: TRBV11-2; d_gene: NA; j_gene: TRBJ2-7
CDR3aa: ASSQAHNEKLF; v_gene: TRBV4-1; d_gene: NA; j_gene: TRBJ1-4
CDR3aa: AWSDRDRDQPQH; v_gene: TRBV30; d_gene: TRBD1; j_gene: TRBJ1-5
CDR3aa: ASGERLSGNTIY; v_gene: TRBV27; d_gene: NA; j_gene: TRBJ1-3
CDR3aa: ASSVAGLSSYNSPLH; v_gene: TRBV9; d_gene: NA; j_gene: TRBJ1-6
CDR3aa: ASRRTDEQF; v_gene: TRBV2; d_gene: NA; j_gene: TRBJ2-1